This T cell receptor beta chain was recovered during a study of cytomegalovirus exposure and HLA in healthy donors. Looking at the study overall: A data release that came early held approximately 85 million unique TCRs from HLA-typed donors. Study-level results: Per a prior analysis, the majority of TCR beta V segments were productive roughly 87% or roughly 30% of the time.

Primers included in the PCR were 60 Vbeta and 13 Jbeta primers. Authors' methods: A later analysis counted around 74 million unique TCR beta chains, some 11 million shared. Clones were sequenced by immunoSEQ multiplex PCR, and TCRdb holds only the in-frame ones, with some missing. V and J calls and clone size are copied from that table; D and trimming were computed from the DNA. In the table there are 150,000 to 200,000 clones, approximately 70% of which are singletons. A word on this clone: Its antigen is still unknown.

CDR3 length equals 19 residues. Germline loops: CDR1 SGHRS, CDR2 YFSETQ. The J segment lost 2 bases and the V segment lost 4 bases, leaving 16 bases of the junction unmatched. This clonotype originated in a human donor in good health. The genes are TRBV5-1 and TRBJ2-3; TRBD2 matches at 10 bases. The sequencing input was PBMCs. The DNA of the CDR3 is TGCGCCAGCAGCCCACGCTTAATCCGGACTAGCGGAGACACAGATACGCAGTATTTT. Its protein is CASSPRLIRTSGDTDTQYF. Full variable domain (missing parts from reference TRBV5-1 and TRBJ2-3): KAGVTQTPRYLIKTRGQQVTLSCSPISGHRSVSWYQQTPGQGLQFLFEYFSETQRNKGNFPGRFSGRQFSNSRSEMNVSTLELGDSALYLCASSPRLIRTSGDTDTQYFGPGTRLTVL.